A selection of T cell receptor beta chains follows, all from one sample in a study of identical twins. TCRdb redid the calling of the 5' RACE reads with MiXCR, one entry per CDR3 protein. The sample includes about 200,000 distinct CDR3 sequences, 15% of them seen just once. These data were likewise used in another study, on T cells expressing NK-cell markers.

The sample comprised CD8+ T cells sorted from blood. All receptors come from a young woman in good health. Both conserved end residues are part of each CDR3. The D gene is left open where the match is weak. Rows may omit the clone size; those that give it use once, few, many or a size class.

D gene,clone size,J gene,V gene,CDR3 protein,CDR3 DNA
.,.,TRBJ1-1,TRBV30,CAWDQGEAFF,TGTGCCTGGGACCAGGGTGAAGCTTTCTTT
.,.,TRBJ2-7,TRBV20-1,CSARVGTDYSYEQYF,TGCAGTGCCAGAGTGGGGACGGACTATTCCTACGAGCAGTACTTC
TRBD2,.,TRBJ2-5,TRBV5-1,CASSAGTSGRLQETQYF,TGCGCCAGCAGCGCCGGGACTAGCGGGAGGCTCCAAGAGACCCAGTACTTC
.,.,TRBJ1-1,TRBV12-3/TRBV12-4,CASSSLLLVTEAFF,TGTGCCAGCAGTTCACTGCTTTTGGTGACTGAAGCTTTCTTT
.,.,TRBJ2-7,TRBV12-3/TRBV12-4,CASSFGAGAYEQYF,TGTGCCAGCAGTTTTGGTGCAGGGGCCTACGAGCAGTACTTC
.,.,TRBJ2-2,TRBV15,CATSRVKQGRHRELFF,TGTGCCACCAGCAGAGTCAAACAGGGGAGGCACCGGGAGCTGTTTTTT
.,.,TRBJ1-2,TRBV6-5,CASSYQGFYGYTF,TGTGCCAGCAGTTACCAGGGATTCTATGGCTACACCTTC
TRBD2,many,TRBJ2-1,TRBV20-1,CSARVRGGDYNEQFF,TGCAGTGCTAGAGTCCGGGGGGGCGACTACAATGAGCAGTTCTTC
.,.,TRBJ1-5,TRBV5-5,CASSLGVVNQPQHF,TGTGCCAGCAGCTTGGGGGTGGTCAATCAGCCCCAGCATTTT
.,few,TRBJ1-2,TRBV6-1,CASRPKDSALGYTF,TGTGCCAGCCGACCCAAGGACAGCGCTTTAGGCTACACCTTC
.,few,TRBJ2-1,TRBV27,CASSLSETGKIYNEQFF,TGTGCCAGCAGTTTATCCGAAACAGGGAAGATCTACAATGAGCAGTTCTTC
TRBD1,few,TRBJ1-2,TRBV6-5,CASSYWAGGEFGYTF,TGTGCCAGCAGTTACTGGGCAGGGGGCGAGTTTGGCTACACCTTC
.,.,TRBJ1-2,TRBV9,CASSTGTQGYTF,TGTGCCAGCAGCACCGGGACGCAGGGCTACACCTTC
.,.,TRBJ2-7,TRBV7-8,CASSLGTDSSYEQYF,TGTGCCAGCAGCTTAGGAACGGACAGCTCCTACGAGCAGTACTTC
TRBD2,few,TRBJ2-1,TRBV29-1,CSVREDHNEQFF,TGCAGCGTTCGGGAGGACCACAATGAGCAGTTCTTC
.,few,TRBJ2-5,TRBV7-9,CASRDSGQETQYF,TGTGCCAGCAGGGATAGCGGCCAAGAGACCCAGTACTTC
.,few,TRBJ2-2,TRBV9,CASSVPPGELFF,TGTGCCAGCAGCGTCCCCCCCGGGGAGCTGTTTTTT
.,few,TRBJ1-2,TRBV20-1,CSAPRSDGYTF,TGCAGTGCCCCTCGGTCCGATGGCTACACCTTC
TRBD2,.,TRBJ2-7,TRBV12-3/TRBV12-4,CASSPGGGVYEQYF,TGTGCCAGCAGCCCCGGGGGGGGCGTATACGAGCAGTACTTC
TRBD2,.,TRBJ2-7,TRBV3-1,CASSQDLWTSSYEQYF,TGTGCCAGCAGCCAAGATTTGTGGACTAGCTCCTACGAGCAGTACTTC
.,.,TRBJ2-5,TRBV12-3/TRBV12-4,CASSLIGANPQETQYF,TGTGCCAGCAGTTTGATAGGCGCCAATCCTCAAGAGACCCAGTACTTC
.,.,TRBJ2-1,TRBV12-3/TRBV12-4,CASRGEAARDEQFF,TGTGCCAGCAGAGGCGAGGCGGCCCGGGATGAGCAGTTCTTC
.,.,TRBJ2-1,TRBV12-3/TRBV12-4,CASSYDWNAGPRVGNEQFF,TGTGCCAGCAGTTACGACTGGAACGCTGGACCAAGGGTTGGCAATGAGCAGTTCTTC
.,few,TRBJ2-7,TRBV7-2,CASSLATTYEQYF,TGTGCCAGCAGCTTGGCAACCACCTACGAGCAGTACTTC
.,.,TRBJ2-5,TRBV4-1,CASSQRESELETQYF,TGCGCCAGCAGCCAAAGGGAATCCGAGTTAGAGACCCAGTACTTC
TRBD2,many,TRBJ2-2,TRBV5-1,CASSPETGLANTGELFF,TGCGCCAGCAGCCCAGAAACGGGACTAGCGAACACCGGGGAGCTGTTTTTT
.,few,TRBJ2-7,TRBV29-1,CSVRGQGSPYEQYF,TGCAGCGTGCGGGGGCAGGGAAGCCCCTACGAGCAGTACTTC
.,.,TRBJ2-6,TRBV11-1,CASSLSWVSFSGANVLTF,TGTGCCAGCAGCTTAAGCTGGGTCTCCTTCTCTGGGGCCAACGTCCTGACTTTC
.,.,TRBJ2-2,TRBV12-3/TRBV12-4,CASSLAGPNTGELFF,TGTGCCAGCAGTTTAGCAGGGCCGAACACCGGGGAGCTGTTTTTT
.,few,TRBJ2-5,TRBV7-7,CASSRSRGLETQYF,TGTGCTAGCAGCCGTAGTAGGGGTTTGGAGACCCAGTACTTC
.,.,TRBJ2-7,TRBV25-1,CASSDTKTSSYEQYF,TGTGCCAGCAGTGACACCAAAACGAGCTCCTACGAGCAGTACTTC
.,.,TRBJ1-2,TRBV6-1,CASSPVYGYTF,TGTGCCAGCAGTCCGGTCTATGGCTACACCTTC
.,.,TRBJ2-5,TRBV20-1,CSARDRRLEDTQETQYF,TGCAGTGCTAGAGATCGCAGACTAGAAGACACCCAAGAGACCCAGTACTTC
.,.,TRBJ1-4,TRBV5-6,CASSPIATNEKLFF,TGTGCCAGCAGCCCGATTGCAACTAATGAAAAACTGTTTTTT
TRBD2,many,TRBJ2-3,TRBV10-3,CAISEKRGLETDTQYF,TGTGCCATCAGTGAGAAACGCGGACTAGAGACAGATACGCAGTATTTT
.,.,TRBJ2-1,TRBV27,CASSTTGGEQFF,TGTGCCAGCAGTACGACAGGCGGCGAGCAGTTCTTC
.,.,TRBJ2-3,TRBV27,CASSLIVGPDTQYF,TGTGCCAGCAGTTTAATTGTCGGCCCAGATACGCAGTATTTT
TRBD2,.,TRBJ2-2,TRBV6-2/TRBV6-3,CASSGLQRGANTGELFF,TGTGCCAGCAGCGGCTTGCAGCGGGGCGCGAACACCGGGGAGCTGTTTTTT
TRBD2,.,TRBJ2-3,TRBV6-5,CASSYSIASGRDTQYF,TGTGCCAGCAGTTACTCGATAGCTAGCGGGAGAGATACGCAGTATTTT
TRBD1,.,TRBJ1-6,TRBV2,CARAGQGNNSPLHF,TGTGCCAGAGCGGGACAGGGGAATAATTCACCCCTCCACTTT
TRBD2,few,TRBJ2-1,TRBV20-1,CSALGTSGYNEQFF,TGCAGTGCCTTAGGGACTAGCGGTTACAATGAGCAGTTCTTC
.,few,TRBJ2-5,TRBV9,CASSGGERETQYF,TGTGCCAGCAGCGGAGGTGAAAGAGAGACCCAGTACTTC
TRBD2,.,TRBJ2-7,TRBV7-4,CASSRDYNYEQYF,TGTGCCAGCAGCAGGGACTATAACTACGAGCAGTACTTC
TRBD2,few,TRBJ2-2,TRBV29-1,CSVESRTSGRSDGELFF,TGCAGCGTTGAATCCCGGACTAGCGGGAGATCGGACGGGGAGCTGTTTTTT
TRBD1,.,TRBJ2-7,TRBV6-2/TRBV6-3,CASSLLGQGATWGEGYEQYF,TGTGCCAGCAGTTTACTAGGACAGGGGGCGACATGGGGCGAGGGCTACGAGCAGTACTTC
.,few,TRBJ2-7,TRBV4-1,CASSQDGRDYEQYF,TGCGCCAGCAGCCAAGATGGTAGGGACTACGAGCAGTACTTC
.,few,TRBJ2-5,TRBV29-1,CSVTGVVETQYF,TGCAGCGTTACCGGGGTTGTGGAGACCCAGTACTTC
TRBD1,.,TRBJ1-2,TRBV20-1,CSADDRGDYGYTF,TGCAGTGCTGACGACAGGGGGGACTATGGCTACACCTTC
.,.,TRBJ2-5,TRBV13,CASSMALGQTQYF,TGTGCCAGCAGCATGGCCCTCGGACAGACCCAGTACTTC
.,.,TRBJ2-7,TRBV7-8,CASSPSVTLEQYF,TGTGCCAGCAGCCCCTCCGTAACTCTCGAGCAGTACTTC
TRBD2,.,TRBJ2-7,TRBV27,CASRSAGSYEQYF,TGTGCCAGCAGGTCAGCGGGATCCTACGAGCAGTACTTC
TRBD1,.,TRBJ2-7,TRBV12-5,CASGPRLPGDRDFYEQYF,TGTGCTAGTGGTCCCCGATTGCCGGGGGACAGGGACTTCTACGAGCAGTACTTC
.,few,TRBJ2-2,TRBV29-1,CSAAPGPSGELFF,TGCAGCGCCGCTCCGGGACCCTCCGGGGAGCTGTTTTTT
.,many,TRBJ2-1,TRBV29-1,CSVGADAGINEQFF,TGCAGCGTTGGGGCTGACGCCGGAATCAATGAGCAGTTCTTC
.,few,TRBJ1-5,TRBV7-8,CASSLGSFGNQPQHF,TGTGCCAGCAGCTTGGGGTCCTTTGGTAATCAGCCCCAGCATTTT
.,.,TRBJ1-2,TRBV12-3/TRBV12-4,CASFDTNYGYTF,TGTGCCAGCTTTGACACTAACTATGGCTACACCTTC
.,.,TRBJ2-1,TRBV2,CATGRGRNNEQFF,TGTGCAACCGGCCGGGGGAGAAACAATGAGCAGTTCTTC
TRBD1,.,TRBJ2-2,TRBV6-2/TRBV6-3,CASSSTLPGQRNTGELFF,TGTGCCAGCAGTTCGACCCTCCCGGGACAGCGAAACACCGGGGAGCTGTTTTTT
TRBD2,few,TRBJ2-7,TRBV3-1,CASSQDVRWDSSGGTSYEQYF,TGTGCCAGCAGCCAAGATGTACGGTGGGATTCTAGCGGGGGGACCTCCTACGAGCAGTACTTC
.,.,TRBJ2-1,TRBV29-1,CSVVFAGRDEQFF,TGCAGCGTTGTCTTTGCGGGACGGGATGAGCAGTTCTTC